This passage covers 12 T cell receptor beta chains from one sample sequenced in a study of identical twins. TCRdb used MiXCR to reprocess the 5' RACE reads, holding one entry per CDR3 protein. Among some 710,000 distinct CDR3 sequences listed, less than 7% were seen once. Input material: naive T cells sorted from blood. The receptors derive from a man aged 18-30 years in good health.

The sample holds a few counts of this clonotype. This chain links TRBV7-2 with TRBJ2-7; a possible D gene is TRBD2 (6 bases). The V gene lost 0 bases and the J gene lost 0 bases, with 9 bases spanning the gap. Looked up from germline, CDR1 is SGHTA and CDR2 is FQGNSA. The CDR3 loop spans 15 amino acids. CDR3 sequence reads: CASSLALAISYEQYF. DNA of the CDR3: TGTGCCAGCAGCTTAGCGCTAGCGATCTCCTACGAGCAGTACTTC.

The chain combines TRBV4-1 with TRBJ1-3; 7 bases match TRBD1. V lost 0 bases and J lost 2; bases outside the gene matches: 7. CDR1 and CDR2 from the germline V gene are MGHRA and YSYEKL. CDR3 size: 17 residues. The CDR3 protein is CASSQDWTDRAGNTIYF. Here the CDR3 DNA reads TGCGCCAGCAGCCAAGATTGGACAGACAGGGCTGGAAACACCATATATTTT.

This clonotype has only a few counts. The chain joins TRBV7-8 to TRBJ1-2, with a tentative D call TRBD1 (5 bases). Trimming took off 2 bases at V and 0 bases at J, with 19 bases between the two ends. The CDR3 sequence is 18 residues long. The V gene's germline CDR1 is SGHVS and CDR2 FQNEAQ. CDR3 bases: TGTGCCAGCAGCTTAAACCGCGGGGACCTCGAGCCTAACTATGGCTACACCTTC. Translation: CASSLNRGDLEPNYGYTF.

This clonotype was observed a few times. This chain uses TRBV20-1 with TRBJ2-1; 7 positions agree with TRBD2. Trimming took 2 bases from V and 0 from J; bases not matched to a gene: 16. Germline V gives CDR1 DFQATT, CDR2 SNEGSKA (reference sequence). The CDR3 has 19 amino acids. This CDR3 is CSARSITSGVASSYNEQFF. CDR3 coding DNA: TGCAGTGCTAGATCTATCACGAGCGGGGTTGCCAGCTCCTACAATGAGCAGTTCTTC.

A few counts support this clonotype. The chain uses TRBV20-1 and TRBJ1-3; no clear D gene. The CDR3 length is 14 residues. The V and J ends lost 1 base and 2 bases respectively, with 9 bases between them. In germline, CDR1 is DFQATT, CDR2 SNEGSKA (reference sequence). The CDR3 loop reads CSARVRETGNTIYF. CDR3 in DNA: TGCAGTGCTAGAGTCCGGGAAACTGGAAACACCATATATTTT.

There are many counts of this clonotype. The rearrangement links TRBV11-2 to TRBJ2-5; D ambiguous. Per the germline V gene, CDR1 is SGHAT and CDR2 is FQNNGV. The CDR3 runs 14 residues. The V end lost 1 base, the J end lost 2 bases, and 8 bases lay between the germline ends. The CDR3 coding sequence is TGTGCCAGCAGCTTAGGAACCTGGCAAGAGACCCAGTACTTC. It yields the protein CASSLGTWQETQYF.

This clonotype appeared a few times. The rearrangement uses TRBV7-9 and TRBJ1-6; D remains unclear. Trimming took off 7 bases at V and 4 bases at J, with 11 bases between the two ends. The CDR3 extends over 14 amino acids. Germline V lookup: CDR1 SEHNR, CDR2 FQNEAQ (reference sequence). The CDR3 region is CASNREQYNSPLHF. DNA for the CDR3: TGTGCCAGCAACCGGGAACAGTATAATTCACCCCTCCACTTT.

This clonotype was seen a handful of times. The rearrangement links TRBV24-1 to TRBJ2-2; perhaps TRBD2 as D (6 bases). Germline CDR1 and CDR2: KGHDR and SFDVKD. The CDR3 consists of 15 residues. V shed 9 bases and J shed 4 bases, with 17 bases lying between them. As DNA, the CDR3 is TGTGCCACCCATACGGGAGTTGACTCCACCGGGGAGCTGTTTTTT. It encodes CATHTGVDSTGELFF.

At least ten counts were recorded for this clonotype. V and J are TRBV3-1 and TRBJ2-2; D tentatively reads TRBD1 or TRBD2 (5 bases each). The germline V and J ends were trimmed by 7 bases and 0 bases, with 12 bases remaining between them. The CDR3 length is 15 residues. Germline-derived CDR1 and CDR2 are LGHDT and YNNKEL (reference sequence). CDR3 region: CASNPGTTNTGELFF. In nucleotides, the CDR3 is TGTGCCAGCAATCCCGGGACGACGAACACCGGGGAGCTGTTTTTT.

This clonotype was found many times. In DNA form, the CDR3 reads TGCAGTGCTAGGTTCAGCGGGAGCTACAATGAGCAGTTCTTC. This encodes CSARFSGSYNEQFF. The V call is TRBV20-1, the J call TRBJ2-1; 8 bases are shared with TRBD2. With V trimmed by 3 bases and J by 3 bases, 4 bases remained unmatched. CDR3 size: 14 residues. CDR1 is DFQATT and CDR2 is SNEGSKA in the germline V gene (reference sequence).

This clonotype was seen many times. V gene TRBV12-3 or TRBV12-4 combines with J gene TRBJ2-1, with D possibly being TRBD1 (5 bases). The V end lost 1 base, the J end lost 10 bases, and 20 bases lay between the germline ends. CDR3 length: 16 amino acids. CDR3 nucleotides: TGTGCCAGCAGTTTAGGGGGCCTCGGTCCTAATGGAGAGCAGTTCTTC. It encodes CASSLGGLGPNGEQFF.

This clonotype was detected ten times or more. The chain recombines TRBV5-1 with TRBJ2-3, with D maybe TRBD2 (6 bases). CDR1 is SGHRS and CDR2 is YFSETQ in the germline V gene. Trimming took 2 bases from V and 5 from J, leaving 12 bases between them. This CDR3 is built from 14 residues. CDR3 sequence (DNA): TGCGCCAGCAGCTTTGGAGGGGATGGAGATACGCAGTATTTT. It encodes CASSFGGDGDTQYF. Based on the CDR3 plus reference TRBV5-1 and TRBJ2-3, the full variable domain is KAGVTQTPRYLIKTRGQQVTLSCSPISGHRSVSWYQQTPGQGLQFLFEYFSETQRNKGNFPGRFSGRQFSNSRSEMNVSTLELGDSALYLCASSFGGDGDTQYFGPGTRLTVL.